This T cell receptor beta chain was retrieved from a study of Graves' ophthalmopathy and Graves' hyperthyroidism. Study-wide results and caveats: Ophthalmopathy progression prediction by the model yielded a sensitivity of approximately 70% and a specificity of approximately 72%.

Investigators amplified TCR beta CDR3 regions from RNA transcripts. An opening RT-PCR round employed HTBI primers and preceded a second-round multiplex PCR. TCRdb reprocessed the multiplex PCR reads with MiXCR, giving one entry per CDR3 protein. The top ten hold roughly 3% of the sample, which has around 660,000 distinct CDR3 sequences, more than 40% seen once. Germline-derived CDR1 and CDR2 are SQVTM and ANQGSEA. CDR3 length: 11 residues. V lost 7 bases and J 6 bases, leaving 12 bases between the germline ends. Physicians reached a diagnosis by relying on clinical symptoms, serum thyroxine, TRAb, thyroid ultrasound and orbital computed tomography. With respect to this clonotype: Its antigen is not identified.

This chain uses TRBV29-1 with TRBJ1-2, with D tentatively TRBD1 (5 bases). This clonotype originated in an adult man with Graves' ophthalmopathy. The source material was peripheral blood. The CDR3 region is CSARDWDGYTF. For the CDR3, the DNA is TGCAGCGCCCGGGACTGGGATGGCTACACCTTC.